Below are 8 T cell receptor beta chains sequenced from a single sample in a study of human T cells and chemical hapten exposure. As the library was built, unique molecular identifiers were attached to individual cDNA molecules. TCRdb re-analysed the reads in MiXCR, keeping a single row per CDR3 protein. This sample yields 100,000 to 150,000 distinct CDR3 sequences, of which 6.5% to 10% are seen a single time; about 1.4% belongs to the top ten. Total RNA was isolated from unfractionated whole blood. Sequencing was carried out using whole blood. These receptors originate from a human donor in good health. Some clones in this sample may be carry-over from other donors' samples.

This clonotype occurred a few times. CDR3 loop: CASSIISRGTDTQYF. The DNA for the CDR3 is TGTGCCAGTAGTATTATCAGCCGGGGCACAGATACGCAGTATTTT. The chain carries TRBV19 and TRBJ2-3; no clear D gene. CDR1 LNHDA and CDR2 SQIVND come from the germline V gene (reference sequence). Deletions cut 3 bases from V and 1 base from J, with 11 bases between. This CDR3 spans 15 amino acids. Complete variable domain (other parts from reference TRBV19 and TRBJ2-3): DGGITQSPKYLFRKEGQNVTLSCEQNLNHDAMYWYRQDPGQGLRLIYYSQIVNDFQKGDIAEGYSVSREKKESFPLTVTSAQKNPTAFYLCASSIISRGTDTQYFGPGTRLTVL.

This clonotype has at least ten counts. This chain connects TRBV10-3 to TRBJ1-1; D gene uncertain. The CDR3 loop spans 16 amino acids. CDR1 and CDR2 (germline): ENHRY, SYGVKD. V lost 5 bases, J lost 1 base, and 17 bases lay in between. The CDR3 DNA reads TGTGCCATCAGTCTACTGGGTCGCGGACCGAACACTGAAGCTTTCTTT. This codes for CAISLLGRGPNTEAFF.

This clonotype was found many times. V usage is TRBV2 and J usage is TRBJ1-1; tentatively, D is TRBD1 (5 bases). V was cut by 0 bases and J by 4 bases, with 12 bases left in between. In germline, CDR1 is SNHLY, CDR2 FYNNEI. The CDR3 covers 15 residues. Written as DNA, the CDR3 is TGTGCCAGCAGTGAAGCGCAGGGAGGTGGCACTGAAGCTTTCTTT. It specifies CASSEAQGGGTEAFF.

The chain employs TRBV20-1 and TRBJ2-2; perhaps TRBD1 as D (5 bases). Trimming left V 0 bases short and J 0 bases short, with 11 bases between. The CDR3 extends over 16 amino acids. Germline assignment: CDR1 DFQATT and CDR2 SNEGSKA (reference sequence). The CDR3 here is CSARDLRDANTGELFF. In nucleotides, the CDR3 is TGCAGTGCTAGAGATCTCAGGGATGCGAACACCGGGGAGCTGTTTTTT.

The DNA of the CDR3 is TGTGCCAGCAGCGCGCGGGAATCCGACGCAGATACGCAGTATTTT. It specifies CASSARESDADTQYF. V gene TRBV9 combines with J gene TRBJ2-3; a weak D match, TRBD2 (6 bases). The CDR3 extends over 15 amino acids. The V end lost 3 bases, the J end lost 4 bases, and 15 bases lay between the germline ends. Germline V gene lookup returns CDR1 SGDLS and CDR2 YYNGEE.

The genes are TRBV7-9 and TRBJ2-1; 8 positions agree with TRBD2. This CDR3 region has 16 residues. The V segment lost 5 bases and the J segment 6 bases; nucleotides outside the gene matches: 12. Germline-derived CDR1 and CDR2 are SEHNR and FQNEAQ (reference sequence). Written as DNA, the CDR3 is TGTGCCAGCAGCGGCCTGGGCGGGAGGATCGTCAATGAGCAGTTCTTC. Translation gives CASSGLGGRIVNEQFF. The whole variable domain, remainder taken from reference TRBV7-9 and TRBJ2-1, is DTGVSQNPRHKITKRGQNVTFRCDPISEHNRLYWYRQTLGQGPEFLTYFQNEAQLEKSRLLSDRFSAERPKGSFSTLEIQRTEQGDSAMYLCASSGLGGRIVNEQFFGPGTRLTVL.

The rearrangement uses TRBV12-3 or TRBV12-4 and TRBJ2-4; D unclear. Trimming took 5 bases from V and 0 from J, leaving 14 bases between them. This CDR3 has 16 residues. CDR3 sequence reads: CASSDSGPLAKNIQYF. The DNA of the CDR3 is TGTGCCAGCAGTGACTCCGGTCCCTTAGCCAAAAACATTCAGTACTTC.

The chain joins TRBV5-6 to TRBJ2-3; 9 nucleotides line up with TRBD1. CDR3 length: 19 residues. J lost 2 bases, V lost 0 bases, and 13 bases had no gene match. CDR1 and CDR2 (germline): SGHDT, YYEEEE. CDR3 coding DNA: TGTGCCAGCAGCTTGGCCTATGCGCTCGGGACAGGGCACACAGATACGCAGTATTTT. Translation: CASSLAYALGTGHTDTQYF.